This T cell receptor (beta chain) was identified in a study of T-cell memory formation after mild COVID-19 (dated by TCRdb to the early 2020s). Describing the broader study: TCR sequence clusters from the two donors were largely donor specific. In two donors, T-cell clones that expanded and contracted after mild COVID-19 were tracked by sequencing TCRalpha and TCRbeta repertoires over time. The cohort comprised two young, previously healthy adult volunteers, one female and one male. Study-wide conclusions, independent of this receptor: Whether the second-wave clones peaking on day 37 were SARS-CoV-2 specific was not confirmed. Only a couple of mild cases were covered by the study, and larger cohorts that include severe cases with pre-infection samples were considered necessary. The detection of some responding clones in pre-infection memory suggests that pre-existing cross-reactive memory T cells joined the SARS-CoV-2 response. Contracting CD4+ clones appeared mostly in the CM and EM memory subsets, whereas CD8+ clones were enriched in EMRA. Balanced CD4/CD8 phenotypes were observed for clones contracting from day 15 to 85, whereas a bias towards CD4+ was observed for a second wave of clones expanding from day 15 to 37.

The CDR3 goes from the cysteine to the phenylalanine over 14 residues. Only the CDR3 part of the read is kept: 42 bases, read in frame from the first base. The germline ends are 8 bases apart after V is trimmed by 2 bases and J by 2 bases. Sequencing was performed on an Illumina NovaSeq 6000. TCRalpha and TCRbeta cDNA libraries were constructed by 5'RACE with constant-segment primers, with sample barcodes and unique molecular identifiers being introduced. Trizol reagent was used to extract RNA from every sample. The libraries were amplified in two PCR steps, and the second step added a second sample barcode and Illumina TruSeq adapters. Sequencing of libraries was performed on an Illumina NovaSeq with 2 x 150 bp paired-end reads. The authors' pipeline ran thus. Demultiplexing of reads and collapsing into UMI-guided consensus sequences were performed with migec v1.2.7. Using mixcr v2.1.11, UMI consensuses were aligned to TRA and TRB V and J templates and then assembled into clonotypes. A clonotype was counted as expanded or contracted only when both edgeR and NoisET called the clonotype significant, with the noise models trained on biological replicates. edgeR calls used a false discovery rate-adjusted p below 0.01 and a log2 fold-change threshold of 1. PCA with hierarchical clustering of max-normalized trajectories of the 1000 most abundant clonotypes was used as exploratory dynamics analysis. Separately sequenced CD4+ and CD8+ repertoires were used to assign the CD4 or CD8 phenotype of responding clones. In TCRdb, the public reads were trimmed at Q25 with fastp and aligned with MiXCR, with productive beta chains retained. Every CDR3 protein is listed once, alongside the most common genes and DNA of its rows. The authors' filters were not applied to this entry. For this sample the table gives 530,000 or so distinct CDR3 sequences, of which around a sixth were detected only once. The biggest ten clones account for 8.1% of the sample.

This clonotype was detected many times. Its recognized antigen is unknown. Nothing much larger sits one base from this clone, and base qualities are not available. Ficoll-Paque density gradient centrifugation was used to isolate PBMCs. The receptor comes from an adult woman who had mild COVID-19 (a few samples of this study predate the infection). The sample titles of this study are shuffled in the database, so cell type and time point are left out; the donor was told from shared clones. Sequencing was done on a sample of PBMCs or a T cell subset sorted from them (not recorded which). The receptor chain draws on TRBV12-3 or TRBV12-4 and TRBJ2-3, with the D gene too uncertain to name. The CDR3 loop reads CASSLSASTDTQYF. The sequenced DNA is TGTGCCAGCAGTTTAAGCGCTTCCACAGATACGCAGTATTTT.